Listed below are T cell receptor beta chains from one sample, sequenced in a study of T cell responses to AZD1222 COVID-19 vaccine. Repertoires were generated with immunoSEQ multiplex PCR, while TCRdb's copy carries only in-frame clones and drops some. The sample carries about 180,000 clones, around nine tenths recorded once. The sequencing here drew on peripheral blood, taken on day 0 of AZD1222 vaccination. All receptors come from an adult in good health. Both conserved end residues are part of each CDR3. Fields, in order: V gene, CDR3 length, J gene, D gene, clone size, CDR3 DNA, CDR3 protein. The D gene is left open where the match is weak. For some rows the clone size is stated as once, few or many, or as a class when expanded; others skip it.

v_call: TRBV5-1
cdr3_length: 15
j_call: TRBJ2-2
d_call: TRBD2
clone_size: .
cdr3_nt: TGCGCCAGCAGTCGGACTAGCTCGAACACCGGGGAGCTGTTTTTT
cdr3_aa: CASSRTSSNTGELFF

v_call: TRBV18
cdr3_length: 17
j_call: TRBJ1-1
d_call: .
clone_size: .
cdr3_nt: TGTGCCAGCTCACCACGGGCACAAACATACATGAACACTGAAGCTTTCTTT
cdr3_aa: CASSPRAQTYMNTEAFF

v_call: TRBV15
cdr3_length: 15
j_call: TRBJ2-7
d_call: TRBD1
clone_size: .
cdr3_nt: TGTGCCACCCAAGATTACCGGGACAGGGCAGACGAGCAGTACTTC
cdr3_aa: CATQDYRDRADEQYF

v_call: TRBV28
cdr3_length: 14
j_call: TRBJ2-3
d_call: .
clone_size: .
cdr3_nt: TGTGCCAGCAGGGGGACGTGGAGCACAGATACGCAGTATTTT
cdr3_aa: CASRGTWSTDTQYF

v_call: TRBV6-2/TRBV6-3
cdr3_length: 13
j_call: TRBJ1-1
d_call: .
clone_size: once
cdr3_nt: TGTGCCAGCAGTTACGAGGGTTACACTGAAGCTTTCTTT
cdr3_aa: CASSYEGYTEAFF

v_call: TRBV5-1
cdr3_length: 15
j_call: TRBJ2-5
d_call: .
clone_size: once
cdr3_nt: TGCGCCAGCAGCTCCGGACTGACCTTAGGGGAGACCCAGTACTTC
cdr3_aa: CASSSGLTLGETQYF

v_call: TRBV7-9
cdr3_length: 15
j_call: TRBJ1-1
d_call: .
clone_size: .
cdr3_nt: TGTGCCAGCAGCAGATTGGGACCGCTGAACACTGAAGCTTTCTTT
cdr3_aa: CASSRLGPLNTEAFF

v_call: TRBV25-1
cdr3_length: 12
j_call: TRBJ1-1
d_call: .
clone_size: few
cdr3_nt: TGTGCCAGCAGTGGCGGACCATTCGAAGCTTTCTTT
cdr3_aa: CASSGGPFEAFF

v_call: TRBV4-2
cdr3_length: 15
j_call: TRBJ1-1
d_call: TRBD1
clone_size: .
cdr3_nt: TGTGCCAGCAGCCAAGATTTTAGGCGGACAGGTGGAGCTTTCTTT
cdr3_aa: CASSQDFRRTGGAFF

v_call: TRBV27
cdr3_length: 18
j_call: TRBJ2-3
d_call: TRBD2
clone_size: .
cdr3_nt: TGTGCCAGCAGTTTATCTGGTAGAGGAGCGGGAGATACAGATACGCAGTATTTT
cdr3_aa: CASSLSGRGAGDTDTQYF

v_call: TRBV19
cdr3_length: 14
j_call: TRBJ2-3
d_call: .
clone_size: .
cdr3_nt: TGTGCAAGTAGTATGCCCGGGGTCACAGATACGCAGTATTTT
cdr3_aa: CASSMPGVTDTQYF

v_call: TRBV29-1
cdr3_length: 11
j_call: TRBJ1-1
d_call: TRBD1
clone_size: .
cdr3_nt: TGCAGCGTGCCAGGGGGCACTGAAGCTTTCTTT
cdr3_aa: CSVPGGTEAFF

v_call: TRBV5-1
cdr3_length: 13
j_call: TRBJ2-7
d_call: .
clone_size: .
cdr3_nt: TGCGCCAGCAGCTTGGGGGGAGACTACGAGCAGTACTTC
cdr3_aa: CASSLGGDYEQYF

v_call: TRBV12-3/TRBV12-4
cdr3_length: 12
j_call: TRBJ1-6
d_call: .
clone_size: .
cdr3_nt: TGTGCCAGCACAGGGTTCGAATCACCCCTCCACTTT
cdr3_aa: CASTGFESPLHF

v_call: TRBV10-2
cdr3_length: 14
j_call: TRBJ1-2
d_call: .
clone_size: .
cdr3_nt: TGCGCCAGCAGTGACTCCGGGACGGGGGGGTCCCCCACCTTC
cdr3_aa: CASSDSGTGGSPTF

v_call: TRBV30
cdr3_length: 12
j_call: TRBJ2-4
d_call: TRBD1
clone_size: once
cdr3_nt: TGTGCCTGGGACAGGGGGCAAAACATTCAGTACTTC
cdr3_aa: CAWDRGQNIQYF

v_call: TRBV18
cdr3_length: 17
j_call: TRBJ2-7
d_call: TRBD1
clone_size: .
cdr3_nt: TGTGCCAGCTCGCTAAACCAAGTCCCAGGGGGCTCAGGCGAGCAGTACTTC
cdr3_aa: CASSLNQVPGGSGEQYF

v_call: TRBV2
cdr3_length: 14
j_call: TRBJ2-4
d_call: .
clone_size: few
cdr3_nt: TGTGCCAGCAGAGGAGGGCAGGTCGAAAACATTCAGTACTTC
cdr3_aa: CASRGGQVENIQYF

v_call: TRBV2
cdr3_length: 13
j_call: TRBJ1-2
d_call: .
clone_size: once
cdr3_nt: TGTGCCAGCAGCGGACGGTTTATCTATGGCTACACCTTC
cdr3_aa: CASSGRFIYGYTF

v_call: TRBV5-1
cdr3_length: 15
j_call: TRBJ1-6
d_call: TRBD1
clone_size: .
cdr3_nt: TGCGCCAGCAGCTTCGACAGGGAGAATAATTCACCCCTCCACTTT
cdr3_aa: CASSFDRENNSPLHF

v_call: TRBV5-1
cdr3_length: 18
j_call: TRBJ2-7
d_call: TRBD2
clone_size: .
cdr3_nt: TGCGCCAGCAGCCCCGGACTAGCGGGAGGGCCAGATACCTACGAGCAGTACTTC
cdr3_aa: CASSPGLAGGPDTYEQYF

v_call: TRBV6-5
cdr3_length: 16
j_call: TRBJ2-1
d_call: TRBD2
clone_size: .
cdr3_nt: TGTGCCAGCAGTTACTCGATCAGCGGGAGGGACAATGAGCAGTTCTTC
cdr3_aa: CASSYSISGRDNEQFF

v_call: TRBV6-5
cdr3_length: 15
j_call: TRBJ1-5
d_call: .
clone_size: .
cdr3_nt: TGTGCCAGCAGTTACGGGGGTTCGAGCAATCAGCCCCAGCATTTT
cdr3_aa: CASSYGGSSNQPQHF

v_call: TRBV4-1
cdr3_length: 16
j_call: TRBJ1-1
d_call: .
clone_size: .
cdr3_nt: TGCGCCAGCAGTCGAGAGGGGTGGGGCCTGAACACTGAAGCTTTCTTT
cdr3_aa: CASSREGWGLNTEAFF

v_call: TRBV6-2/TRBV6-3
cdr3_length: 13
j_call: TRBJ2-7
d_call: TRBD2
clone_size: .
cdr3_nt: TGTGCCAGCAGTCTAGCGGCTGCCTACGAGCAGTACTTC
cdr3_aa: CASSLAAAYEQYF

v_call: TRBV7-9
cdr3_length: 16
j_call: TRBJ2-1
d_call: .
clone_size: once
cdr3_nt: TGTGCCAGCAGCTTGTCGGGCGGTTACTCCTACAATGAGCAGTTCTTC
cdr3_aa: CASSLSGGYSYNEQFF

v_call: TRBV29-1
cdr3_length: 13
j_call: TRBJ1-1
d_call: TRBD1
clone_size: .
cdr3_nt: TGCAGCGCTGGGGACAGGGCGGCCACTGAAGCTTTCTTT
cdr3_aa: CSAGDRAATEAFF

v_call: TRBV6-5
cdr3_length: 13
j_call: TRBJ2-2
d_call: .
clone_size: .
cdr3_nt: TGTGCCAGCGCCATCGGGGGCACCGGGGAGCTGTTTTTT
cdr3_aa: CASAIGGTGELFF

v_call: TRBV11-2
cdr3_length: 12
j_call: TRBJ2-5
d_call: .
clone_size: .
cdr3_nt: TGTGCCAGCACCCAGAACCAAGAGACCCAGTACTTC
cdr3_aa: CASTQNQETQYF

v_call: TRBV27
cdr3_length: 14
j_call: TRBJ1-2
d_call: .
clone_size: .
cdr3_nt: TGTGCCAGCAGTTACGGGGTGGCTAACTATGGCTACACCTTC
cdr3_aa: CASSYGVANYGYTF